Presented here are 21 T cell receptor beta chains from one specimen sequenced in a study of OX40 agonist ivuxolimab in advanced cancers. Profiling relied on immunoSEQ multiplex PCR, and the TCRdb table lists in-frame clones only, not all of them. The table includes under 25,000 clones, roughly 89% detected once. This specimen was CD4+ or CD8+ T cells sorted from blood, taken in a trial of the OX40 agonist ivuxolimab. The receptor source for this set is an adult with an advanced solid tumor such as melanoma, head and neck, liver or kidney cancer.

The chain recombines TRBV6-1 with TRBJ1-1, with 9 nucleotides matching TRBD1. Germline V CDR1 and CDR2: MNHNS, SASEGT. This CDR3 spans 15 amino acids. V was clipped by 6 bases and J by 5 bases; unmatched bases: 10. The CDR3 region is CASSETGGRGTEAFF. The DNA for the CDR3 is TGTGCCAGCAGCGAGACAGGGGGTCGGGGGACTGAAGCTTTCTTT.

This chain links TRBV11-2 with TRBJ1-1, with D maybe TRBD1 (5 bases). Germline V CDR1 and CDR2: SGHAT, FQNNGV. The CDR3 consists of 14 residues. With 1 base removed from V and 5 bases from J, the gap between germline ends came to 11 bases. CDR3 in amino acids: CASSLVRVRTEAFF. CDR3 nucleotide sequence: TGTGCCAGCAGCTTAGTCAGGGTTCGGACTGAAGCTTTCTTT. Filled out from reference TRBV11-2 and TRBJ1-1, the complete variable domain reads EAGVAQSPRYKIIEKRQSVAFWCNPISGHATLYWYQQILGQGPKLLIQFQNNGVVDDSQLPKDRFSAERLKGVDSTLKIQPAKLEDSAVYLCASSLVRVRTEAFFGQGTRLTVV.

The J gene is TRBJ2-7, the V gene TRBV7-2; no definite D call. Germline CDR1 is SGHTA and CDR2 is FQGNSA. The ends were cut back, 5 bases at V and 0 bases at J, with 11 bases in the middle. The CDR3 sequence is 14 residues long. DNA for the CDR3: TGTGCCAGCAGCCTGGGTTCCAGCTCCTACGAGCAGTACTTC. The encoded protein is CASSLGSSSYEQYF.

As DNA, the CDR3 is TGTGCCAGCAGCTTAGCAGGTCAGGGACTGTTTTTT. Translating it yields CASSLAGQGLFF. The chain joins TRBV7-2 to TRBJ1-4; D is perhaps TRBD1 (5 bases). Germline V CDR1 and CDR2: SGHTA, FQGNSA. The CDR3 has 12 amino acids. V dropped 0 bases and J dropped 13 bases, with 9 bases sitting between them.

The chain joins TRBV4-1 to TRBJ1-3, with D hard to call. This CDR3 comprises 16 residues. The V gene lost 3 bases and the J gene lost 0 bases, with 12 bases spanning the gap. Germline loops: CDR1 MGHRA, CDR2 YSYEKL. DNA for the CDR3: TGCGCCAGCAGCCAGATCCTACAGTCCTCTGGAAACACCATATATTTT. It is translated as CASSQILQSSGNTIYF.

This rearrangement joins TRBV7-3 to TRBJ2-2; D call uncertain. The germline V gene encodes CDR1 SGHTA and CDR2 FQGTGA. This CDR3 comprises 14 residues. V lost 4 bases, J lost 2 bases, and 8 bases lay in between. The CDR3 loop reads CASSSSPNTGELFF. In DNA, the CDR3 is TGTGCCAGCAGCTCGAGTCCTAACACCGGGGAGCTGTTTTTT.

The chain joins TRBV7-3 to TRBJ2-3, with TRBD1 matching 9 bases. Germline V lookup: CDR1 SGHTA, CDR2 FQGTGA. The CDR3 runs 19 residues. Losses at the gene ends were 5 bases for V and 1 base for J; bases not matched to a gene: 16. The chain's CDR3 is CASSESRDRVFLGTDTQYF. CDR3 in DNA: TGTGCCAGCAGCGAGTCCCGGGACAGGGTTTTTCTGGGCACAGATACGCAGTATTTT.

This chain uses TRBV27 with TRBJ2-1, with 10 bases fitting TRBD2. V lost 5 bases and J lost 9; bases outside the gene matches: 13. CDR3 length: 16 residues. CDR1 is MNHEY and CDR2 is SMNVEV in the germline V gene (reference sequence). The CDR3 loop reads CASSIPPGLAGVEQFF. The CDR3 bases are TGTGCCAGCAGTATACCCCCCGGGCTAGCGGGGGTTGAGCAGTTCTTC.

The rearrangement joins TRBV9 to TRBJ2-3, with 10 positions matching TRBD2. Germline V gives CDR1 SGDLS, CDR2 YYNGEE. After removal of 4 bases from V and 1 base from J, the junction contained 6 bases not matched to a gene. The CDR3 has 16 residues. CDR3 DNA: TGTGCCAGCAGCTCTAGCGGGAGTCCTCGCACAGATACGCAGTATTTT. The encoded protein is CASSSSGSPRTDTQYF.

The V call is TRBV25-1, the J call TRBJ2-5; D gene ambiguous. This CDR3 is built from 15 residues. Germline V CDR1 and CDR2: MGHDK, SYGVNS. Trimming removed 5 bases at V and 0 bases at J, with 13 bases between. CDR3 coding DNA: TGTGCCAGCAGTACAGCCGTGGGTTACCAAGAGACCCAGTACTTC. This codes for CASSTAVGYQETQYF.

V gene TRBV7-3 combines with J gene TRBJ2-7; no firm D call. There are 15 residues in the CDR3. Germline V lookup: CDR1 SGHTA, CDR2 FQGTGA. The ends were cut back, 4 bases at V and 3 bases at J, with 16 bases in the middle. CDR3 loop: CASSSPAPAGYEQYF. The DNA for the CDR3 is TGTGCCAGCAGCTCACCCGCCCCCGCCGGCTACGAGCAGTACTTC.

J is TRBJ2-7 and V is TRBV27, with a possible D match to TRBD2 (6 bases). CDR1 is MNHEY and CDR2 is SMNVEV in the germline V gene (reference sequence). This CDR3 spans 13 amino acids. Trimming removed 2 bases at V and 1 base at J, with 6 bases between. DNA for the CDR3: TGTGCCAGCAGTTTAGCGGGGTCCTACGAGCAGTACTTC. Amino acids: CASSLAGSYEQYF.

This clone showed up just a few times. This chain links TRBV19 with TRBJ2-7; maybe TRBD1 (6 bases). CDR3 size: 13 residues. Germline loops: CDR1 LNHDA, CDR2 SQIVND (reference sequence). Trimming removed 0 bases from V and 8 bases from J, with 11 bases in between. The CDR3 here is CASSIEGRGQQYF. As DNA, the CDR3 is TGTGCCAGTAGTATAGAGGGCAGGGGCCAGCAGTACTTC.

CDR3 sequence reads: CASSLGGDWKEKLFF. In DNA form, the CDR3 reads TGTGCCAGCAGCCTAGGGGGGGACTGGAAGGAAAAACTGTTTTTT. The chain links TRBV11-2 to TRBJ1-4, with D perhaps matching TRBD1 (6 bases). CDR1 SGHAT and CDR2 FQNNGV come from the germline V gene. CDR3 size: 15 residues. Trimming stripped 5 bases from V and 8 bases from J, with 18 bases between.

CDR3 region: CASSFEQATQYF. The DNA for the CDR3 is TGTGCCAGCAGCTTCGAGCAAGCTACGCAGTATTTT. The chain has TRBV7-9 and TRBJ2-3; no reliable D call. Trimming removed 3 bases at V and 8 bases at J, with 9 bases between. The CDR3 consists of 12 residues. Germline V CDR1 and CDR2: SEHNR, FQNEAQ (reference sequence).

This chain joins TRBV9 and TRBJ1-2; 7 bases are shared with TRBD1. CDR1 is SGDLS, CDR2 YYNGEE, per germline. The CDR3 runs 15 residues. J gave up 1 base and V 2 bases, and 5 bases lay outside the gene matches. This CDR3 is CASSVTGTVNYGYTF. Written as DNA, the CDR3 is TGTGCCAGCAGCGTTACGGGGACAGTTAACTATGGCTACACCTTC.

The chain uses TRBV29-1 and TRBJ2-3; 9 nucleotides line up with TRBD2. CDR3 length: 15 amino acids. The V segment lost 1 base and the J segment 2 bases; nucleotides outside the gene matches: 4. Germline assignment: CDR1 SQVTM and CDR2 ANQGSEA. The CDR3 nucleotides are TGCAGCGTTGAAGGAGGCGGGGGGGCCACAGATACGCAGTATTTT. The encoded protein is CSVEGGGGATDTQYF.

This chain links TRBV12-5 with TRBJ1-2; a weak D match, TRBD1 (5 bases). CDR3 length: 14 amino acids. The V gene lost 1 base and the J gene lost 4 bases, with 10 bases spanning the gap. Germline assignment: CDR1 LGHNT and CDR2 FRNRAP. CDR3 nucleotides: TGTGCTAGTGGTTTGGACAGGCCAGCCTATGGCTACACCTTC. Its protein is CASGLDRPAYGYTF.

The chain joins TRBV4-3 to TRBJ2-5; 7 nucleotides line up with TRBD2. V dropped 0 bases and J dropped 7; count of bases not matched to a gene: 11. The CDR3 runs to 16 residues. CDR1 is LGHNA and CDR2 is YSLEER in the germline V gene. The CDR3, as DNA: TGCGCCAGCAGCCAAGACGTAGGGACTATCGAAGGGACCCAGTACTTC. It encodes CASSQDVGTIEGTQYF.

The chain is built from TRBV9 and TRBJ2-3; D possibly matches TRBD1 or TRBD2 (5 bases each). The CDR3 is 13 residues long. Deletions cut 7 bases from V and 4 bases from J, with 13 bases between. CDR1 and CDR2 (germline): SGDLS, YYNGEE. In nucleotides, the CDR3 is TGTGCCAGCGGACTGGTGGGGGCAGATACGCAGTATTTT. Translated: CASGLVGADTQYF.

The CDR3 coding sequence is TGTGCCAGCAGTACGACTAGTTCCCAGTTCTTC. Its translation: CASSTTSSQFF. This rearrangement joins TRBV28 to TRBJ2-1, with D possibly being TRBD2 (6 bases). Trimming shortened V by 5 bases and J by 13 bases, and 12 bases separated the two germline ends. This CDR3 has 11 residues. Germline lookup yields CDR1 MDHEN and CDR2 SYDVKM.